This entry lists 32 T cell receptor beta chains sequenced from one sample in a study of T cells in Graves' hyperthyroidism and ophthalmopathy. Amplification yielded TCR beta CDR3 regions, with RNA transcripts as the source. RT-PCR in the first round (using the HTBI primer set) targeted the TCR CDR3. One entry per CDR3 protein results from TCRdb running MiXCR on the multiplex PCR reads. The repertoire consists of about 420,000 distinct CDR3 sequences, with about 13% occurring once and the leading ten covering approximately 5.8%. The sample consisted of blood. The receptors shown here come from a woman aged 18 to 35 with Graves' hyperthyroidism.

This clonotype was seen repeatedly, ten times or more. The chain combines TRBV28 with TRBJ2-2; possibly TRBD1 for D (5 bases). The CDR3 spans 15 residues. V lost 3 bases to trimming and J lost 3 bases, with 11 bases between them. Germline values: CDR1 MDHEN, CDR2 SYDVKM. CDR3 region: CASSLGRVDTGELFF. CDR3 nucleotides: TGTGCCAGCAGTTTGGGCAGGGTGGACACCGGGGAGCTGTTTTTT.

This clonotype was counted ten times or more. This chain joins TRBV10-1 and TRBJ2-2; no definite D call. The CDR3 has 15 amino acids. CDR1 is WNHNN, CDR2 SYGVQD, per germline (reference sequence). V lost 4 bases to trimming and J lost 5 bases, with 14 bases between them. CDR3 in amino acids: CASSASVGSTGELFF. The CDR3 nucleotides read TGCGCCAGCAGTGCCAGCGTTGGTTCGACCGGGGAGCTGTTTTTT.

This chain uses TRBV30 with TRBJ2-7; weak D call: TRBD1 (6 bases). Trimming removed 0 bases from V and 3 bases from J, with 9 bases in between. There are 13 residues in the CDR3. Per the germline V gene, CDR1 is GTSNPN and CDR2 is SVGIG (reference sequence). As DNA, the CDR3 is TGTGCCTGGAGTGTACTGGACAGCTACGAGCAGTACTTC. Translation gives CAWSVLDSYEQYF.

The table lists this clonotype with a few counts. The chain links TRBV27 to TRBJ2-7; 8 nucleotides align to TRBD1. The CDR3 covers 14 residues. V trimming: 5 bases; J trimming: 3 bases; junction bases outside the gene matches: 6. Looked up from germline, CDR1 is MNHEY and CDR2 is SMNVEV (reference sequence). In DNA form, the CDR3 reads TGTGCCAGCAGTCGTACAGGGGGTCGCTACGAGCAGTACTTC. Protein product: CASSRTGGRYEQYF.

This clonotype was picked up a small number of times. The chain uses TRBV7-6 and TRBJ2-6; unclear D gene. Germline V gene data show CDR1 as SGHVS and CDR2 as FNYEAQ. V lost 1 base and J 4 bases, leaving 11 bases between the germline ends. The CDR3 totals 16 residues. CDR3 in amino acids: CASSLVQVPGANVLTF. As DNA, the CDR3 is TGTGCCAGCAGCTTAGTCCAAGTGCCGGGGGCCAACGTCCTGACTTTC.

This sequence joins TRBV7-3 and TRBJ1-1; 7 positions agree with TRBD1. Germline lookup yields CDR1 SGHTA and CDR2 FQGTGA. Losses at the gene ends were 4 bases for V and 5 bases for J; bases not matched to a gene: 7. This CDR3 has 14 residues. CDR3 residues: CASSSYPGGTEAFF. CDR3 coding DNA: TGTGCCAGCAGCTCCTACCCAGGGGGGACTGAAGCTTTCTTT.

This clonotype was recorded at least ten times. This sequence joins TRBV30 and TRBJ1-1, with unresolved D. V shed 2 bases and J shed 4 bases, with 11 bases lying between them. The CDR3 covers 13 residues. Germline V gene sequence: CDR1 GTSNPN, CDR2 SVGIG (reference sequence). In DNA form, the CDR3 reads TGTGCCTGGAGTAAAGCCCAGTCCACTGAAGCTTTCTTT. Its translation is CAWSKAQSTEAFF.

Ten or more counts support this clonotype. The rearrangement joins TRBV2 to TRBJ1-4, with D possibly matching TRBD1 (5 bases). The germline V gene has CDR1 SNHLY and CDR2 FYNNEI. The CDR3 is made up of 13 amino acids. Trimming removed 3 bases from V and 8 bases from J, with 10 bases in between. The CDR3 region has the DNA TGTGCCAGCAGTGACTGGGGGAGGGAAAAACTGTTTTTT. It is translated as CASSDWGREKLFF.

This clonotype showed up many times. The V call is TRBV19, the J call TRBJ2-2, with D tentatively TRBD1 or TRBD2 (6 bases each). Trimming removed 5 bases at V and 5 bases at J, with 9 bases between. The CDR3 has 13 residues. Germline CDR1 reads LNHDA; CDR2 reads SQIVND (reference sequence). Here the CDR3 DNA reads TGTGCCAGTAGTGCGGGGACAACCGGGGAGCTGTTTTTT. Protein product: CASSAGTTGELFF.

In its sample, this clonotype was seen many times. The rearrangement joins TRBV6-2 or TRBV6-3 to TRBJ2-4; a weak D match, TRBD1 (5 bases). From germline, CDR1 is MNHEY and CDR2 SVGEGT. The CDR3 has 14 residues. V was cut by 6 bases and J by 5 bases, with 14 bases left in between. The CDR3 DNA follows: TGTGCCAGCAGCCAAGGGGCCCTCCAAAACATTCAGTACTTC. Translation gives CASSQGALQNIQYF.

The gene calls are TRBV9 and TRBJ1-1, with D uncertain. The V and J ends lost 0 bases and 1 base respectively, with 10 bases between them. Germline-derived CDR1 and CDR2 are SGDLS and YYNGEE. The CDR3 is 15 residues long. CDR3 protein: CASSVGDVWNTEAFF. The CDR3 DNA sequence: TGTGCCAGCAGCGTAGGTGATGTGTGGAACACTGAAGCTTTCTTT.

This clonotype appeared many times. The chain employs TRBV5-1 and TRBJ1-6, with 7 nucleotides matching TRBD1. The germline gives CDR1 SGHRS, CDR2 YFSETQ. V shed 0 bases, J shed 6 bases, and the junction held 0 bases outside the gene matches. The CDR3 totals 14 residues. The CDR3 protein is CASSLDRGNSPLHF. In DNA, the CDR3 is TGCGCCAGCAGCTTGGACAGGGGTAATTCACCCCTCCACTTT.

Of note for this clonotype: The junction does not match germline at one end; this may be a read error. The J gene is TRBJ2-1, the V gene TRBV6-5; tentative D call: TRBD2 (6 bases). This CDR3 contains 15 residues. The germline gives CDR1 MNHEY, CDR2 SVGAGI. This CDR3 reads CASSDSGLPYNEQFF. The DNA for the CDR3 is TGTGCCAGCAGTGACTCGGGACTTCCATACAATGAGCAGTTCTTC.

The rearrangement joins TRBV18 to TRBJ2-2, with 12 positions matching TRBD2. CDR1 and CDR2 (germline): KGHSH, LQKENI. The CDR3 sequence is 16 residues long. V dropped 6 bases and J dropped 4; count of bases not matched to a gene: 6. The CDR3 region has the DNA TGTGCCAGCTCTCGACTAGCGGGAGACTTCACCGGGGAGCTGTTTTTT. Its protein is CASSRLAGDFTGELFF.

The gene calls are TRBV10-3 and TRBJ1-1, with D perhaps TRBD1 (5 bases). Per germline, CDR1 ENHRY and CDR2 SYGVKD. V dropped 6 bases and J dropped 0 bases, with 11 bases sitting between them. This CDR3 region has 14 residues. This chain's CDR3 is CAIREEQVNTEAFF. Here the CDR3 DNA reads TGTGCCATCAGAGAGGAACAGGTGAACACTGAAGCTTTCTTT.

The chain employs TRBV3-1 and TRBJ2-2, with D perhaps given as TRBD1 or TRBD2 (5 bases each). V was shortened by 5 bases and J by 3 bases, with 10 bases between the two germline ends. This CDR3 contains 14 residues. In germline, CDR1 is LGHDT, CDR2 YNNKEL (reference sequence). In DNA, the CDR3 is TGTGCCAGCAGCTATATGGGGGACACCGGGGAGCTGTTTTTT. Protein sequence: CASSYMGDTGELFF.

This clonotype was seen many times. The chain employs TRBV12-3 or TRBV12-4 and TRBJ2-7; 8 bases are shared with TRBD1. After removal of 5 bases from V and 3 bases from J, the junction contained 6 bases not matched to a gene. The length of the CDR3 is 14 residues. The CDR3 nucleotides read TGTGCCAGCAGTCCGGGACAGGAGATCTACGAGCAGTACTTC. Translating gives CASSPGQEIYEQYF.

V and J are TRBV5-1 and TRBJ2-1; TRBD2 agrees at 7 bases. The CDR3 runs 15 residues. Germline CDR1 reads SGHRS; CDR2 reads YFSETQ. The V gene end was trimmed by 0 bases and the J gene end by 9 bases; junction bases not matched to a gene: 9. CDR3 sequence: CASSLGWAGVGEQFF. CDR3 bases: TGCGCCAGCAGCTTGGGATGGGCGGGAGTCGGTGAGCAGTTCTTC. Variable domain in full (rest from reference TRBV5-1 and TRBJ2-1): KAGVTQTPRYLIKTRGQQVTLSCSPISGHRSVSWYQQTPGQGLQFLFEYFSETQRNKGNFPGRFSGRQFSNSRSEMNVSTLELGDSALYLCASSLGWAGVGEQFFGPGTRLTVL.

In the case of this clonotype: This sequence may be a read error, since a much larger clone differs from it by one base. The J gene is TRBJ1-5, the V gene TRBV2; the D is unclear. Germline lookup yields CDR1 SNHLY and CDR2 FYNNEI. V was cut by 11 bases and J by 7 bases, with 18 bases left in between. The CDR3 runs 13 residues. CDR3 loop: CAGKGPIGQPQHF. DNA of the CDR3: TGTGCCGGCAAAGGACCAATTGGGCAGCCCCAGCATTTT. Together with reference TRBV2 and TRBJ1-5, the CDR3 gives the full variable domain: EPEVTQTPSHQVTQMGQEVILRCVPISNHLYFYWYRQILGQKVEFLVSFYNNEISEKSEIFDDQFSVERPDGSNFTLKIRSTKLEDSAMYFCAGKGPIGQPQHFGDGTRLSIL.

This CDR3 is CSALPPQDNYGYTF. The CDR3 DNA reads as TGCAGTGCTTTACCCCCCCAGGATAACTATGGCTACACCTTC. The chain is built from TRBV20-1 and TRBJ1-2; D is unclear. Trimming left V 5 bases short and J 1 base short, with 14 bases between. The CDR3 runs 14 residues. Germline V gives CDR1 DFQATT, CDR2 SNEGSKA (reference sequence).

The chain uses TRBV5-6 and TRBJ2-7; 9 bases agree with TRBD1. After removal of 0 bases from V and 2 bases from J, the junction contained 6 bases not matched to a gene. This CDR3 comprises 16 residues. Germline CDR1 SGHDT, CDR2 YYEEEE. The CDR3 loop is CASSLEGQGTPYEQYF. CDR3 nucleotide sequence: TGTGCCAGCAGCTTGGAGGGACAGGGTACCCCCTACGAGCAGTACTTC. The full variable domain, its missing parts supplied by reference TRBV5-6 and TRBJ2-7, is DAGVTQSPTHLIKTRGQQVTLRCSPKSGHDTVSWYQQALGQGPQFIFQYYEEEERQRGNFPDRFSGHQFPNYSSELNVNALLLGDSALYLCASSLEGQGTPYEQYFGPGTRLTVT.

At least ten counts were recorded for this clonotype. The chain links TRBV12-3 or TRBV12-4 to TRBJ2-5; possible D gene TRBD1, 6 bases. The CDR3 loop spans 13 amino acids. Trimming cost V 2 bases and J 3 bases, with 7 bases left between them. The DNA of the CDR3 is TGTGCCAGCAGTTTATGGACAGAAGAGACCCAGTACTTC. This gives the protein CASSLWTEETQYF.

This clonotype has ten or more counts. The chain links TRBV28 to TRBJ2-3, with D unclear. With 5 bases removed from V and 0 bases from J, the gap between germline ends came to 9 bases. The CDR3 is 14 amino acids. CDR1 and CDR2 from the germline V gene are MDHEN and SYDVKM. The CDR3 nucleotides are TGTGCCAGCAGTGTTGTGGGAAGCACAGATACGCAGTATTTT. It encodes CASSVVGSTDTQYF.

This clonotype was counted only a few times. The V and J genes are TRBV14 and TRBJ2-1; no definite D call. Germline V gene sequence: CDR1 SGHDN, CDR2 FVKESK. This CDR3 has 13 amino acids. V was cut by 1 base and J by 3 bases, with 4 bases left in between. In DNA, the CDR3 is TGTGCCAGCAGCCAAGCCTACTACAATGAGCAGTTCTTC. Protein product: CASSQAYYNEQFF.

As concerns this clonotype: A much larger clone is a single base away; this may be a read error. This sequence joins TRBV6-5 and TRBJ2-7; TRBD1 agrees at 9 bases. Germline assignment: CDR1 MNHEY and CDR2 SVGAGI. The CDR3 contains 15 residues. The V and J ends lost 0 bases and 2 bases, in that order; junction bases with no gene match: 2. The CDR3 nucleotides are TGTGCCAGCAGTTACTCTCGGACAGGGGCCTACGAGCAGTACTTC. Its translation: CASSYSRTGAYEQYF.

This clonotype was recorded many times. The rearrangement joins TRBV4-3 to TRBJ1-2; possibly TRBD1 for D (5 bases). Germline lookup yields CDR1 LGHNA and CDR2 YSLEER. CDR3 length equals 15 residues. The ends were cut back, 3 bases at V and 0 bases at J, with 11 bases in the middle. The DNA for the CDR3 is TGCGCCAGCAGCCATGTATCGACAGCTAACTATGGCTACACCTTC. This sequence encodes CASSHVSTANYGYTF.

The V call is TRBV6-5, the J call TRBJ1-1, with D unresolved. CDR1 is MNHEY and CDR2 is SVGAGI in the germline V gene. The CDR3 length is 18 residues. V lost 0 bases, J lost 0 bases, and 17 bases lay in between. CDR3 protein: CASSYSMAREPMNTEAFF. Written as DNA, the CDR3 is TGTGCCAGCAGTTACTCGATGGCTAGGGAGCCGATGAACACTGAAGCTTTCTTT.

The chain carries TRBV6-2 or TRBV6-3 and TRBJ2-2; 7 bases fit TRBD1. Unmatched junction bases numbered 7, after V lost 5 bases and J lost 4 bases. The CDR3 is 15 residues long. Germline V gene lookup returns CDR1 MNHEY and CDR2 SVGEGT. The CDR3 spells CASSLGTVSTGELFF. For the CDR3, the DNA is TGTGCCAGCAGTCTCGGGACAGTCTCCACCGGGGAGCTGTTTTTT.

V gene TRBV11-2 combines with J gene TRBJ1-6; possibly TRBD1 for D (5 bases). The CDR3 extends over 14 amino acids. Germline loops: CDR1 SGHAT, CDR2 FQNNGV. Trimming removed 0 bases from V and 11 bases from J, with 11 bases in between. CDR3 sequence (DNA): TGTGCCAGCAGCTTAGACCCTGGGACGGCACCCCTCCACTTT. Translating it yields CASSLDPGTAPLHF.

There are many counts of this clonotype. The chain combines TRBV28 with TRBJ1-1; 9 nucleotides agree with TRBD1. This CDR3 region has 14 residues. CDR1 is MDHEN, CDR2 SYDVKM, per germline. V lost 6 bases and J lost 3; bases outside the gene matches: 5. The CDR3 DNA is TGTGCCAGCAGCTTACAGGGGGCATACACTGAAGCTTTCTTT. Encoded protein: CASSLQGAYTEAFF. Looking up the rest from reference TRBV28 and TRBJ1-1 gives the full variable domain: DVKVTQSSRYLVKRTGEKVFLECVQDMDHENMFWYRQDPGLGLRLIYFSYDVKMKEKGDIPEGYSVSREKKERFSLILESASTNQTSMYLCASSLQGAYTEAFFGQGTRLTVV.

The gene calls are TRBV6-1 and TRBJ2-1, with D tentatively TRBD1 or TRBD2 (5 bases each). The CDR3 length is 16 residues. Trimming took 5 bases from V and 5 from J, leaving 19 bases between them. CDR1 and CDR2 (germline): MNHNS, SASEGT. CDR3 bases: TGTGCCAGCAGTACGTGGGGACGAACCATAAACAATGAGCAGTTCTTC. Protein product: CASSTWGRTINNEQFF.

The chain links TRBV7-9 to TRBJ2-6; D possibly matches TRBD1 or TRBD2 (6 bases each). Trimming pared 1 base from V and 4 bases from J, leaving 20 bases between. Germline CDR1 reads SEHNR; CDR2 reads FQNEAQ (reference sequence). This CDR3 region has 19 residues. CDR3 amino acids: CASSLEVGGRLSGANVLTF. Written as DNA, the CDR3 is TGTGCCAGCAGCTTAGAAGTGGGGGGCAGACTCTCGGGGGCCAACGTCCTGACTTTC.